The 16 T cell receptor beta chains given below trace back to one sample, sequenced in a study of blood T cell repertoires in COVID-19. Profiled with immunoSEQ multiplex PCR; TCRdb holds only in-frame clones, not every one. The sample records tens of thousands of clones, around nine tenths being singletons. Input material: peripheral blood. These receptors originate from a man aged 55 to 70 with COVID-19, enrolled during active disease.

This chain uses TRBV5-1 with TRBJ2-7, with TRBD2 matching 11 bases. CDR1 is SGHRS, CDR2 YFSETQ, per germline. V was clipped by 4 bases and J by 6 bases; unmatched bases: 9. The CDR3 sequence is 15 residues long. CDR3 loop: CASSGGLAEPREQYF. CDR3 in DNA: TGCGCCAGCAGCGGGGGACTAGCGGAGCCCCGCGAGCAGTACTTC.

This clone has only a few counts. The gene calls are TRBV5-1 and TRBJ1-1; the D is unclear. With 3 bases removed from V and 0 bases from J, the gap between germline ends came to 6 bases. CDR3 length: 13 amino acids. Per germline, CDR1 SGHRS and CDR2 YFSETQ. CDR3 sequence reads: CASSSIMNTEAFF. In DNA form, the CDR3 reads TGCGCCAGCAGCTCTATAATGAACACTGAAGCTTTCTTT.

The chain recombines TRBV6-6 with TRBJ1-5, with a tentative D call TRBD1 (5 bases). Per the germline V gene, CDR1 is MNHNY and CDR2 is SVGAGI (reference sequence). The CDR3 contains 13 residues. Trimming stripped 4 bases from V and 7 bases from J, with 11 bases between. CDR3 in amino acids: CASSWEEGQPQHF. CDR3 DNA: TGTGCCAGCAGTTGGGAGGAGGGGCAGCCCCAGCATTTT.

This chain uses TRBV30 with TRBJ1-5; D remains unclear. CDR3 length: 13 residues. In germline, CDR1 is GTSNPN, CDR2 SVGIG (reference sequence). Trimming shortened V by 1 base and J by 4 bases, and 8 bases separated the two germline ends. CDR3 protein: CAWSADGNQPQHF. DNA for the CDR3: TGTGCCTGGAGTGCCGACGGGAATCAGCCCCAGCATTTT.

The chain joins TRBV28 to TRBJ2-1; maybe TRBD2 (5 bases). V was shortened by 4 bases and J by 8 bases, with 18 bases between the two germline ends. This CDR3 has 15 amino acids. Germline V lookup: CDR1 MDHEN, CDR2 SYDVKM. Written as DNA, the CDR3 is TGTGCCAGCAGTTGGTCCCCGGTCCGGGGAGATGAGCAGTTCTTC. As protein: CASSWSPVRGDEQFF.

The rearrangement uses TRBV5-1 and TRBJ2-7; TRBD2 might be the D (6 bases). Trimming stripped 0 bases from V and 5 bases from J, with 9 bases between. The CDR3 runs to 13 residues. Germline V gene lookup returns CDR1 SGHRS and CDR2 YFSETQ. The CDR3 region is CASSLGEDDEQYF. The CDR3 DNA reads TGCGCCAGCAGCTTGGGGGAGGACGACGAGCAGTACTTC.

The CDR3 here is CASSLETGLLTYNEQFF. In DNA form, the CDR3 reads TGTGCCAGCAGCCTAGAAACAGGGCTGCTAACCTACAATGAGCAGTTCTTC. J is TRBJ2-1 and V is TRBV5-4, with D perhaps matching TRBD1 (6 bases). Per the germline V gene, CDR1 is SGHNT and CDR2 is YYREEE (reference sequence). This CDR3 comprises 17 residues. V dropped 4 bases and J dropped 2 bases, with 19 bases sitting between them.

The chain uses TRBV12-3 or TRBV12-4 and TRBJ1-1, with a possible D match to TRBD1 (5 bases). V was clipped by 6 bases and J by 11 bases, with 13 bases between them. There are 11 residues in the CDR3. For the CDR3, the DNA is TGTGCCAGCAGGGGCGGGGGACTGGCTTTCTTT. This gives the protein CASRGGGLAFF.

The CDR3 DNA reads TGTGCCAGCAGCCTGGGACTAGCGGGAGCTGGGGCCAACGTCCTGACTTTC. Encoded protein: CASSLGLAGAGANVLTF. The rearrangement uses TRBV5-6 and TRBJ2-6; 14 nucleotides agree with TRBD2. V gave up 4 bases and J gave up 2 bases; unmatched junction bases: 2. Looked up from germline, CDR1 is SGHDT and CDR2 is YYEEEE. CDR3 length: 17 residues. The entire variable domain, with the rest obtained from reference TRBV5-6 and TRBJ2-6, is as follows: DAGVTQSPTHLIKTRGQQVTLRCSPKSGHDTVSWYQQALGQGPQFIFQYYEEEERQRGNFPDRFSGHQFPNYSSELNVNALLLGDSALYLCASSLGLAGAGANVLTFGAGSRLTVL.

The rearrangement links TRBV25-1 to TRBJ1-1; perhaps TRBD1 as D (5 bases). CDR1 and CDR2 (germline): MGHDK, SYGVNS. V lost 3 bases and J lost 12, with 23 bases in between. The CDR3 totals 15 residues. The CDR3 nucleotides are TGTGCCAGCAGTGACCCAGGGACGCCGGGGGGAATGACTTTCTTT. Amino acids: CASSDPGTPGGMTFF.

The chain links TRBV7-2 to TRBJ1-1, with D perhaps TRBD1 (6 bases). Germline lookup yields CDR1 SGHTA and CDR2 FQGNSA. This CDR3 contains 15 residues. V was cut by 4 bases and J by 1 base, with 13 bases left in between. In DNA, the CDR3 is TGTGCCAGCAGCTACGGGCCGACAGGGAACACTGAAGCTTTCTTT. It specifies CASSYGPTGNTEAFF.

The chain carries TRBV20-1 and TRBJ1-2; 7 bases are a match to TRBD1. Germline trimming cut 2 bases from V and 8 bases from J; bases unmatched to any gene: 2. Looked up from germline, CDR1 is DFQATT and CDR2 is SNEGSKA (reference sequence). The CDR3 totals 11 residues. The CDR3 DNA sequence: TGCAGTGCTAGACAGGGGGAGGGCTACACCTTC. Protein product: CSARQGEGYTF.

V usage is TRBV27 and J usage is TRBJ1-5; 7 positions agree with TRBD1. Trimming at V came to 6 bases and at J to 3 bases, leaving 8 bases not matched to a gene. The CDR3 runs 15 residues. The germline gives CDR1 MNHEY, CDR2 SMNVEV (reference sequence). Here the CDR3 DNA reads TGTGCCAGCAGCCAAACAGGGGCTATCAATCAGCCCCAGCATTTT. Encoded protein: CASSQTGAINQPQHF.

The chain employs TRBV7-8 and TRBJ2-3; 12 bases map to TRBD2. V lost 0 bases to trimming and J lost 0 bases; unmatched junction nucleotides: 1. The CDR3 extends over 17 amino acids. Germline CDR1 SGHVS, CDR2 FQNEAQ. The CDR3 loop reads CASSLATSGRSTDTQYF. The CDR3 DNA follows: TGTGCCAGCAGCTTAGCGACTAGCGGGAGAAGCACAGATACGCAGTATTTT.

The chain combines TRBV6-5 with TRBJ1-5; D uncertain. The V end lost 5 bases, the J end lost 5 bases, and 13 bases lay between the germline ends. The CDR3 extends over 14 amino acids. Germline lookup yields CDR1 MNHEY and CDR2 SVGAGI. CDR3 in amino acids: CASSPLENYQPQHF. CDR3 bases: TGTGCCAGCAGTCCCCTAGAGAATTATCAGCCCCAGCATTTT.

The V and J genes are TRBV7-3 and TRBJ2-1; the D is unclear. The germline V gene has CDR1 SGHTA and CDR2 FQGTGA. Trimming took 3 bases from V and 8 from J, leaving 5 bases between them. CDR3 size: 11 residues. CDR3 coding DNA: TGTGCCAGCAGCTTGGGCGATGAGCAGTTCTTC. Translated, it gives CASSLGDEQFF.